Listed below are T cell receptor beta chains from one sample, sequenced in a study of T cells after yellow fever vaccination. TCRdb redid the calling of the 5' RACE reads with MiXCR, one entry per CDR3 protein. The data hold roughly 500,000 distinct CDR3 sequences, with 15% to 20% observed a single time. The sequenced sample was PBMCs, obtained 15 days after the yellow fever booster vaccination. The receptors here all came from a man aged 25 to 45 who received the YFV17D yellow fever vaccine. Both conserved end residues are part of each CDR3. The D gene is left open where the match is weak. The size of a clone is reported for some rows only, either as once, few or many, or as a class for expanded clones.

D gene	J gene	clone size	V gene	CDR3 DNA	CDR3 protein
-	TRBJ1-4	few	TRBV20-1	TGCAGTGCCCCGAGGGCCCGGGGTGAAAAACTGTTTTTT	CSAPRARGEKLFF
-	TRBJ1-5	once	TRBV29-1	TGCAGCGTTGCGGCGGGGGTAGGTAATCAGCCCCAGCATTTT	CSVAAGVGNQPQHF
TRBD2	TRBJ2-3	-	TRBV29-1	TGCAGCGCCATACTAGCGCGGGTAGATACGCAGTATTTT	CSAILARVDTQYF
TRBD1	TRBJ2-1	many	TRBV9	TGTGCCAGCAGCGCCCGACAGGGGATATCGAATGAGCAGTTCTTC	CASSARQGISNEQFF
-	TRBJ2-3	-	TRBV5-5	TGTGCCAGCAGCCCGCGGGCCACCACAGATACGCAGTATTTT	CASSPRATTDTQYF
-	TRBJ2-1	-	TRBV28	TGTGCCACCGCCGGGCTTTCTAATGAGCAGTTCTTC	CATAGLSNEQFF
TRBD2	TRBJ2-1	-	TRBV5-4	TGTGCCAGCAGCTTTCGCAGCGGGAGGGAAAATGAGCAGTTCTTC	CASSFRSGRENEQFF
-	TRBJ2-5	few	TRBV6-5	TGTGCCAGCAGTTATCTCCGGAGCGGCGAGACCCAGTACTTC	CASSYLRSGETQYF
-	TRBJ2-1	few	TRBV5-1	TGCGCCAGCAGCGGCGAATTTAGCTCCTACAATGAGCAGTTCTTC	CASSGEFSSYNEQFF
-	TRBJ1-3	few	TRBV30	TGTGCCTGGAGTGTACGCGGATTAGGAAACACCATATATTTT	CAWSVRGLGNTIYF
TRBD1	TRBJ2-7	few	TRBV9	TGTGCCAGCAGCAGGACTACAGGGGGTGGCGAGCAGTACTTC	CASSRTTGGGEQYF
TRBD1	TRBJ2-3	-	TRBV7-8	TGTGCCAGCAGCTTAGCGGGACAGGGCGTAGGGACAGATACGCAGTATTTT	CASSLAGQGVGTDTQYF
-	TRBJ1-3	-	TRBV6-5	TGTGCCAGCAGTTACTCGGGTTCAGGGGCTAACACCATATATTTT	CASSYSGSGANTIYF
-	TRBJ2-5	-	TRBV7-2	TGTGCCAGCACCACTACACTACATAGCAAAGAGACCCAGTACTTC	CASTTTLHSKETQYF
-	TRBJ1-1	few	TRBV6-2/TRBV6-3	TGTGCCAGCAGCAAACATATTGGACTGACCACTGAAGCTTTCTTT	CASSKHIGLTTEAFF
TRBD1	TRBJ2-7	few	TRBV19	TGTGCCAGCTCCCACGGTCAGGGGGACTACGAGCAGTACTTC	CASSHGQGDYEQYF
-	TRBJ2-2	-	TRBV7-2	TGTGCCAGCAGCCGTCAGATCACCGGGGAGCTGTTTTTT	CASSRQITGELFF
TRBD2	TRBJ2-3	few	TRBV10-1	TGCGCCAGCAGTGATCTACCGGGACTAGCCGGCGATACGCAGTATTTT	CASSDLPGLAGDTQYF
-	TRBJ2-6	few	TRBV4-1	TGCGCCAGCAGCCAAGAAGCTGGGGCTGGGGCCAACGTCCTGACTTTC	CASSQEAGAGANVLTF
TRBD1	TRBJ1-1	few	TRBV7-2	TGTGCCAGCAGCATACAGGGGATGAACACTGAAGCTTTCTTT	CASSIQGMNTEAFF
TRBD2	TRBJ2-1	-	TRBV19	TGTGCCAGTAGTGGGGTGGGTCTAGCGGTCTCCTACAATGAGCAGTTCTTC	CASSGVGLAVSYNEQFF
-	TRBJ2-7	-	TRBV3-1	TGTGCCAGCAGCCACAGCACGGGCGCCTACGAGCAGTACTTC	CASSHSTGAYEQYF
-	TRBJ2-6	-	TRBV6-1	TGTGCCAGCCACAAGTCGGGGGCCAACGTCCTGACTTTC	CASHKSGANVLTF
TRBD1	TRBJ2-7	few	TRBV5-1	TGCGCCAGCACCGATCGGACAGGGGCCTACGAGCAGTACTTC	CASTDRTGAYEQYF
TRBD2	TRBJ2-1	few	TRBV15	TGTGCCACCAGCAGAGTCCGGGAGGGCCGTTTTTATGAGCAGTTCTTC	CATSRVREGRFYEQFF
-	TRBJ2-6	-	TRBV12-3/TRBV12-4	TGTGCCAGCAGTTTAGGTGGAGGCGGGGCCAACGTCCTGACTTTC	CASSLGGGGANVLTF